A selection of T cell receptor beta chains follows, all from one sample in a study of patients and donors after allogeneic stem cell transplantation. Each CDR3 protein gets one entry after TCRdb re-called the RT-PCR reads with MiXCR. The data hold about 960,000 distinct CDR3 sequences, with about 20% observed a single time. The sequenced material came from blood, either unsorted or a sorted T cell fraction (not recorded which). The receptors were sampled from a human donor who was either an allogeneic HSCT recipient or a stem cell or donor lymphocyte infusion donor (not recorded which). It is not recorded whose cells these are; they may come from a transplant donor. CDR3s include the opening cysteine and the closing phenylalanine or tryptophan. D genes are given only for firm matches. Only some rows state a clone size, as once, few, many or a class for expanded clones.

j_call v_call d_call clone_size cdr3_aa cdr3_nt
TRBJ2-7 TRBV4-2 NA NA CASSQGGGEAYEQYF TGTGCCAGCAGCCAAGGAGGGGGGGAAGCCTACGAGCAGTACTTC
TRBJ2-7 TRBV10-2 NA NA CASSEPLSRIEQYF TGCGCCAGCAGTGAGCCACTAAGTCGGATCGAGCAGTACTTC
TRBJ2-7 TRBV4-1 TRBD2 NA CASSQVVVAGYEQYF TGCGCCAGCAGCCAAGTGGTGGTAGCGGGATACGAGCAGTACTTC
TRBJ1-2 TRBV4-1 NA few CASSQSGTAYGYTF TGCGCCAGCAGCCAATCCGGGACGGCCTATGGCTACACCTTC
TRBJ2-3 TRBV3-1 NA few CASSQDPGGNTDTQYF TGTGCCAGCAGCCAAGATCCGGGCGGGAACACAGATACGCAGTATTTT
TRBJ1-6 TRBV29-1 NA NA CSVATLRDSPLHF TGCAGCGTTGCCACCCTCAGGGATTCACCCCTCCACTTT
TRBJ2-5 TRBV7-2 NA few CASSSNPFASQETQYF TGTGCCAGCAGCTCAAACCCCTTTGCTAGTCAAGAGACCCAGTACTTC
TRBJ2-5 TRBV29-1 NA NA CSGRGGKETQYF TGCAGCGGCCGAGGAGGAAAAGAGACCCAGTACTTC
TRBJ1-2 TRBV6-5 NA few CATQRGDYGYTF TGTGCCACCCAACGGGGAGACTATGGCTACACCTTC
TRBJ2-1 TRBV29-1 NA NA CSGHGEGRQFF TGCAGCGGTCATGGAGAGGGTCGGCAGTTCTTC
TRBJ2-2 TRBV30 NA few CAWSGGTGELFF TGTGCCTGGAGCGGGGGTACCGGGGAGCTGTTTTTT
TRBJ1-6 TRBV20-1 NA NA CSAPYPIGSPLHF TGCAGTGCTCCCTATCCCATAGGGTCACCCCTCCACTTT
TRBJ2-6 TRBV20-1 NA few CSARDFRAGANVLTF TGCAGTGCTAGAGATTTCCGGGCTGGGGCCAACGTCCTGACTTTC
TRBJ1-4 TRBV29-1 NA NA CSVRDQNEKLFF TGCAGCGTTAGGGACCAAAATGAAAAACTGTTTTTT
TRBJ2-7 TRBV5-1 NA NA CASSRTGRGAYEQYF TGCGCCAGCAGCCGAACTGGGCGAGGAGCCTACGAGCAGTACTTC
TRBJ2-5 TRBV18 NA NA CASSPIGGVWVEETQYF TGTGCCAGCTCACCAATTGGAGGGGTTTGGGTCGAAGAGACCCAGTACTTC
TRBJ1-2 TRBV6-2/TRBV6-3 NA NA CASSNSVFGYTF TGTGCCAGCAGTAACTCGGTATTTGGCTACACCTTC
TRBJ2-7 TRBV10-3 NA NA CAISEGRGPYEQYF TGTGCCATCAGTGAGGGCAGGGGACCTTACGAGCAGTACTTC
TRBJ1-4 TRBV18 TRBD1 NA CASSQDRNEKLFF TGTGCCAGCTCGCAGGACAGGAATGAAAAACTGTTTTTT
TRBJ2-5 TRBV4-3 NA NA CASSQDPPGVLETQYF TGCGCCAGCAGCCAAGACCCGCCCGGGGTATTGGAGACCCAGTACTTC
TRBJ2-3 TRBV3-1 NA NA CASSHDVRTGTDTQYF TGTGCCAGCAGCCATGACGTCCGGACTGGCACAGATACGCAGTATTTT
TRBJ1-1 TRBV9 TRBD1 few CASSPHPSTGATEAFF TGTGCCAGCAGCCCCCACCCATCGACAGGGGCCACTGAAGCTTTCTTT
TRBJ2-4 TRBV5-1 NA NA CASSLRGLSALVKNIQYF TGCGCCAGCAGCTTGCGGGGTCTCTCCGCGCTTGTCAAAAACATTCAGTACTTC
TRBJ1-2 TRBV4-2 NA few CASSHSGQQNYGYTF TGTGCCAGCAGCCATTCGGGACAACAGAACTATGGCTACACCTTC
TRBJ2-1 TRBV7-9 TRBD1 NA CASSPGTGVNNEQFF TGTGCCAGCAGCCCCGGGACAGGGGTCAACAATGAGCAGTTCTTC
TRBJ2-3 TRBV5-1 NA many CASSSRGDTDTQYF TGCGCCAGCAGCTCGAGAGGAGACACAGATACGCAGTATTTT
TRBJ1-2 TRBV6-1 NA NA CASSEQDRSYTF TGTGCCAGCAGTGAACAAGACAGGAGCTACACCTTC
TRBJ2-2 TRBV6-5 TRBD2 few CASSFLAGGPGTGELFF TGTGCCAGCAGTTTCCTAGCGGGAGGGCCGGGCACCGGGGAGCTGTTTTTT
TRBJ2-2 TRBV6-5 NA NA CASSYRQGLTGELFF TGTGCCAGCAGTTACCGGCAGGGGTTAACCGGGGAGCTGTTTTTT
TRBJ2-3 TRBV9 NA NA CASSRGGYTDTQYF TGTGCCAGCAGCCGCGGCGGATACACAGATACGCAGTATTTT
TRBJ1-2 TRBV9 TRBD1 NA CASSGNRGGYTF TGTGCCAGCAGCGGCAACAGGGGTGGCTACACCTTC
TRBJ2-2 TRBV10-3 NA few CAISEFRLDTGELFF TGTGCCATCAGTGAGTTCCGACTAGACACCGGGGAGCTGTTTTTT
TRBJ2-7 TRBV3-1 NA few CASSHGDIEQYF TGTGCCAGCAGCCACGGGGATATCGAGCAGTACTTC
TRBJ2-1 TRBV2 NA NA CASTRLGRNNNEQFF TGTGCCAGCACCCGCTTAGGGAGAAACAACAATGAGCAGTTCTTC
TRBJ1-4 TRBV12-3/TRBV12-4 NA NA CASGARKEKLFF TGTGCCAGCGGGGCCAGGAAAGAAAAACTGTTTTTT
TRBJ1-5 TRBV20-1 NA NA CSAKPSGNSQPQHF TGCAGTGCTAAACCCTCAGGGAACTCCCAGCCCCAGCATTTT
TRBJ2-1 TRBV20-1 TRBD2 few CSARTSGTGGEQFF TGCAGTGCTAGGACTAGCGGGACTGGGGGTGAGCAGTTCTTC
TRBJ2-5 TRBV9 TRBD2 few CASSVAVLAGGVFLWTQYF TGTGCCAGCAGCGTAGCGGTACTAGCGGGAGGCGTATTCTTGTGGACCCAGTACTTC
TRBJ2-5 TRBV11-2 TRBD2 few CASSAISGEGQETQYF TGTGCCAGCAGCGCTATTAGCGGGGAGGGACAAGAGACCCAGTACTTC
TRBJ1-4 TRBV27 NA NA CASSVTEGKKLFF TGTGCCAGCAGTGTGACAGAGGGGAAAAAACTGTTTTTT
TRBJ2-1 TRBV3-1 TRBD1 few CASSRDRAYEQFF TGTGCCAGCAGCCGAGACAGGGCCTATGAGCAGTTCTTC
TRBJ1-2 TRBV27 TRBD1 NA CASSRPTGGAIGGYTF TGTGCCAGCAGTAGACCCACAGGGGGCGCGATAGGGGGCTACACCTTC
TRBJ1-2 TRBV5-1 NA NA CASGTGGLPDYGYTF TGCGCCTCTGGCACCGGGGGCCTTCCTGACTATGGCTACACCTTC
TRBJ2-1 TRBV12-3/TRBV12-4 TRBD2 NA CASSLGQGLLAGSYNEQFF TGTGCCAGCAGTTTGGGGCAGGGATTATTAGCGGGCTCCTACAATGAGCAGTTCTTC
TRBJ1-5 TRBV7-9 NA few CASSPDSQPQHF TGTGCCAGCAGCCCCGACAGCCAGCCCCAGCATTTT
TRBJ2-1 TRBV14 NA few CASSSTRPNEQFF TGTGCCAGCAGTTCTACTCGCCCCAATGAGCAGTTCTTC
TRBJ1-1 TRBV2 NA NA CASSESRTRPFF TGTGCCAGCAGTGAAAGTAGGACTCGACCTTTCTTT
TRBJ2-7 TRBV27 NA NA CASSLEGAGYEQYF TGTGCCAGCAGTTTGGAGGGGGCTGGTTACGAGCAGTACTTC
TRBJ1-4 TRBV3-1 NA once CASSQERRANEKLFF TGTGCCAGCAGCCAAGAACGCAGAGCTAATGAAAAACTGTTTTTT
TRBJ2-7 TRBV6-5 NA NA CASSYREGTKEQYF TGTGCCAGCAGTTATCGAGAGGGGACGAAGGAGCAGTACTTC
TRBJ2-3 TRBV6-1 TRBD2 NA CASRLLAGGTDTQYF TGTGCCAGCAGACTTCTAGCGGGGGGCACAGATACGCAGTATTTT
TRBJ2-1 TRBV3-1 NA few CASGRLINNEQFF TGTGCCAGCGGACGACTTATTAACAATGAGCAGTTCTTC
TRBJ1-4 TRBV29-1 NA NA CSVSDVFNEKLFF TGCAGCGTGTCGGACGTTTTTAATGAAAAACTGTTTTTT
TRBJ1-5 TRBV15 NA few CATSRDLGSRQPQHF TGTGCCACCAGCAGAGATCTGGGGTCTCGCCAGCCCCAGCATTTT
TRBJ2-5 TRBV7-2 NA once CASSLRGMGETQYF TGTGCCAGCAGCTTAAGGGGGATGGGAGAGACCCAGTACTTC
TRBJ2-7 TRBV24-1 TRBD2 few CATSDRTSGSHEQYF TGTGCCACCAGTGATCGGACTAGCGGGAGTCACGAGCAGTACTTC
TRBJ1-3 TRBV9 NA NA CASSGGMMAGNTIYF TGTGCCAGCAGCGGTGGTATGATGGCTGGAAACACCATATATTTT
TRBJ1-1 TRBV19 NA once CASSLGGVSRTEAFF TGTGCCAGTAGTCTAGGGGGAGTTTCGAGGACTGAAGCTTTCTTT
TRBJ1-3 TRBV6-1 NA NA CASSALQGGFGNTIYF TGTGCCAGCAGCGCCCTACAGGGAGGATTTGGAAACACCATATATTTT
TRBJ1-5 TRBV4-3 NA NA CASSQDQNQPQHF TGCGCCAGCAGCCAGGACCAAAATCAGCCCCAGCATTTT